This TCR beta chain was retrieved from a study of T cell responses to AZD1222 COVID-19 vaccine. About the research overall: Second-dose intervals of approximately 4 or approximately 12 weeks were pooled. The study, taken as a whole, reports: Clonal diversity was possibly underestimated; the donors were predominantly white British and more often female. Spike-specific TCR breadth and depth grew following two AZD1222 doses.

About this clone itself: Its specificity is unknown.

Here immunoSEQ multiplex PCR was the method, and the copy in TCRdb shows in-frame clones only, minus some. The sample consists of about 150,000 clones, 90% to 95% of them appearing once. The sample consisted of peripheral blood, taken on day 0 of AZD1222 vaccination. The receptor's source is an adult in good health.

In DNA form, the CDR3 reads TGTGCCAGCAGCTCGGGACTAGCGACCTACGAGCAGTACTTC. It translates to CASSSGLATYEQYF. V gene TRBV5-4 combines with J gene TRBJ2-7, with 10 nucleotides matching TRBD2. Germline V lookup: CDR1 SGHNT, CDR2 YYREEE (reference sequence). V lost 3 bases to trimming and J lost 2 bases; unmatched junction nucleotides: 2. This CDR3 is 14 amino acids long.